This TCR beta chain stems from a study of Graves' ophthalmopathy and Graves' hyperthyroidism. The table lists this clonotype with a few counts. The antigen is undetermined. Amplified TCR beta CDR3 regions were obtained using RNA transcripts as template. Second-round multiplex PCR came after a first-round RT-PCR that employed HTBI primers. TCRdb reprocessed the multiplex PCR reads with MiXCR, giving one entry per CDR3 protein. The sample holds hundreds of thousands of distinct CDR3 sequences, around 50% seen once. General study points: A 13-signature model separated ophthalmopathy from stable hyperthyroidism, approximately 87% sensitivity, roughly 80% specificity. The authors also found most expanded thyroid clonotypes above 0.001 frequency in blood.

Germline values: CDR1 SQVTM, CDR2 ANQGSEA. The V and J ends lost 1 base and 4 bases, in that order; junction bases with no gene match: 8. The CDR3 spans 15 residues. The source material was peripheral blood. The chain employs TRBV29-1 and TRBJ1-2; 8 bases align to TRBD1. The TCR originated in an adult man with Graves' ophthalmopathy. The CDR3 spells CSVEGQGASGYGYTF. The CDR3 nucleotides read TGCAGCGTTGAAGGGCAGGGGGCGTCGGGCTATGGCTACACCTTC.